Given below is one T cell receptor beta chain in context. What it binds is not known. The time point was: blood 4 weeks post-SBRT, at nephrectomy. Treatment given: 15 Gy SBRT to primary tumor, nephrectomy 4 weeks later. Nephrectomy followed 15 Gy stereotactic body radiation by 4 weeks. This CDR3 has 15 residues. CDR1 MGHRA and CDR2 YSYEKL come from the germline V gene. V lost 4 bases and J lost 4; bases outside the gene matches: 5. These data belong to a study of radiation and T cells in renal cell carcinoma. General observations from the study: Without pretreatment biopsies, baseline tumor clonotype presence was undetermined.

TCRdb's table, derived via immunoSEQ multiplex PCR, lists solely in-frame clones and lacks some. This table has 150,000 to 200,000 clones, roughly 90% appearing once. Sequencing used blood, obtained from a patient whose treatment included radiotherapy and nephrectomy. The sequence derives from a woman between 45 and 60 years old with renal cell carcinoma. This chain uses TRBV4-1 with TRBJ2-1, with 9 bases identical to TRBD2. CDR3 sequence: CASSPSGGPYNEQFF. For the CDR3, the DNA is TGCGCCAGCAGCCCCAGCGGGGGGCCTTACAATGAGCAGTTCTTC.